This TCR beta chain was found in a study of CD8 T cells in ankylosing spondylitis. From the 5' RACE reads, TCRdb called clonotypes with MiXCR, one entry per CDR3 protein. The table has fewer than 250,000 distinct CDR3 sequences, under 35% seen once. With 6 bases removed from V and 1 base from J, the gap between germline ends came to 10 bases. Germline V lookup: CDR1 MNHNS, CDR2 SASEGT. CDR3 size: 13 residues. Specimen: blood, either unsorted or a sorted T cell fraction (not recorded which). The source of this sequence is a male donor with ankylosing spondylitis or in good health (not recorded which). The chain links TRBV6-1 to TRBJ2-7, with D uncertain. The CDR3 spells CASREAASYEQYF. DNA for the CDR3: TGTGCCAGCAGAGAGGCAGCGTCCTACGAGCAGTACTTC.